Following are 23 T cell receptor beta chains from one sample sequenced in a study of cytomegalovirus exposure and HLA in healthy donors. Vbeta (60) and Jbeta (13) primers were used in the PCR. TCRdb keeps only in-frame clones here, not all; method: immunoSEQ multiplex PCR. Among under 200,000 clones listed, 80% to 85% were seen once. The sample comprised PBMCs. These receptors were collected from a male donor in good health and CMV-seropositive.

J is TRBJ2-7 and V is TRBV5-1; 14 bases agree with TRBD2. The CDR3 is 14 amino acids. Germline CDR1 is SGHRS and CDR2 is YFSETQ. The V and J ends lost 3 bases and 4 bases, in that order; junction bases with no gene match: 0. The CDR3 DNA follows: TGCGCCAGCAGCTGGACTAGCGGGGGGTACGAGCAGTACTTC. Translated: CASSWTSGGYEQYF.

The rearrangement links TRBV9 to TRBJ2-7, with D tentatively TRBD1 (6 bases). The CDR3 covers 15 residues. The germline V and J ends were trimmed by 4 bases and 7 bases, with 21 bases remaining between them. Germline CDR1 SGDLS, CDR2 YYNGEE. CDR3 DNA sequence: TGTGCCAGCAGCCCCCGGACAGCTCGGCTATGGGAGCAGTACTTC. Residues: CASSPRTARLWEQYF.

The rearrangement joins TRBV28 to TRBJ1-5; a weak D match, TRBD1 (6 bases). Germline V gene lookup returns CDR1 MDHEN and CDR2 SYDVKM. This CDR3 spans 14 amino acids. The ends were cut back, 5 bases at V and 7 bases at J, with 15 bases in the middle. The CDR3, as DNA: TGTGCCAGCAGTCCCCGCCAGGGGTGGCAGCCCCAGCATTTT. It yields the protein CASSPRQGWQPQHF.

The gene calls are TRBV10-3 and TRBJ2-3; a possible D gene is TRBD2 (7 bases). Germline assignment: CDR1 ENHRY and CDR2 SYGVKD. V was shortened by 11 bases and J by 2 bases, with 20 bases between the two germline ends. The CDR3 runs 15 residues. CDR3 nucleotide sequence: TGTGCCTTTAAAAAGGGGGGGCTCCCCACAGATACGCAGTATTTT. Protein sequence: CAFKKGGLPTDTQYF.

Points on this clone: Other DNA sequences in the sample encode the same CDR3. The chain is built from TRBV7-6 and TRBJ1-2; 7 bases match TRBD1. The germline gives CDR1 SGHVS, CDR2 FNYEAQ. CDR3 size: 15 residues. V was pared by 5 bases and J by 8 bases, with 14 bases of the junction left unmatched. The CDR3 DNA is TGTGCCAGCAGCGGCGACAGGGAGTCCCTAGGCGGCTACACCTTC. This codes for CASSGDRESLGGYTF.

The chain is built from TRBV5-4 and TRBJ2-5, with 7 nucleotides matching TRBD1. Near its end, the DNA agrees better with TRBJ2-7, so the J call may be wrong. This CDR3 contains 14 residues. The germline gives CDR1 SGHNT, CDR2 YYREEE (reference sequence). This CDR3 is CASSPGQPRGEQYF. The CDR3 DNA is TGTGCCAGCAGCCCGGGACAGCCTCGGGGCGAGCAGTACTTC.

The J gene is TRBJ2-3, the V gene TRBV4-1; TRBD1 matches 7 bases. The CDR3 spans 14 residues. The V gene's germline CDR1 is MGHRA and CDR2 YSYEKL. Losses at the gene ends were 5 bases for V and 4 bases for J; bases not matched to a gene: 6. This CDR3 reads CASSFTGAADTQYF. CDR3 nucleotide sequence: TGCGCCAGCAGCTTCACAGGGGCAGCAGATACGCAGTATTTT.

The chain combines TRBV9 with TRBJ1-2; D is unresolved. This CDR3 is built from 13 residues. The V end was cut by 1 base, the J end by 2 bases, with 6 bases between. Germline lookup yields CDR1 SGDLS and CDR2 YYNGEE. CDR3 sequence reads: CASSVTENYGYTF. Written as DNA, the CDR3 is TGTGCCAGCAGCGTAACAGAAAACTATGGCTACACCTTC.

The rearrangement uses TRBV5-1 and TRBJ1-6, with 8 bases identical to TRBD1. V shed 4 bases, J shed 6 bases, and the junction held 3 bases outside the gene matches. From germline, CDR1 is SGHRS and CDR2 YFSETQ. The CDR3 totals 14 residues. The CDR3 sequence: CASSLGQGNSPLHF. Written as DNA, the CDR3 is TGCGCCAGCAGCCTTGGACAGGGTAATTCACCCCTCCACTTT. The full variable domain, completed using reference TRBV5-1 and TRBJ1-6, is KAGVTQTPRYLIKTRGQQVTLSCSPISGHRSVSWYQQTPGQGLQFLFEYFSETQRNKGNFPGRFSGRQFSNSRSEMNVSTLELGDSALYLCASSLGQGNSPLHFGNGTRLTVT.

The chain joins TRBV6-5 to TRBJ2-1, with D unclear. V lost 6 bases and J 8 bases, leaving 11 bases between the germline ends. CDR3 size: 12 residues. From germline, CDR1 is MNHEY and CDR2 SVGAGI. The CDR3 spells CASSPFRDEQFF. The CDR3 DNA follows: TGTGCCAGCAGCCCTTTCCGGGATGAGCAGTTCTTC.

This clone was recorded once. The chain is built from TRBV19 and TRBJ1-1; TRBD1 matches 7 bases. Per germline, CDR1 LNHDA and CDR2 SQIVND (reference sequence). This CDR3 contains 13 residues. The V gene end was trimmed by 3 bases and the J gene end by 3 bases; junction bases not matched to a gene: 1. CDR3 in amino acids: CASSITGDTEAFF. CDR3 sequence (DNA): TGTGCCAGTAGTATTACAGGGGACACTGAAGCTTTCTTT.

Worth noting for this clone: An end of the junction differs from the germline gene, which may be a read error. This chain links TRBV7-2 with TRBJ2-1; D unclear. The CDR3 has 15 amino acids. Germline CDR1 is SGHTA and CDR2 is FQGNSA. The CDR3 region is CASSLDLGSFNEQFF. The CDR3 bases are TGTGCCAGCAGCTTAGACCTCGGGTCCTTCAATGAGCAGTTCTTC. Complete variable domain (other parts from reference TRBV7-2 and TRBJ2-1): GAGVSQSPSNKVTEKGKDVELRCDPISGHTALYWYRQSLGQGLEFLIYFQGNSAPDKSGLPSDRFSAERTGGSVSTLTIQRTQQEDSAVYLCASSLDLGSFNEQFFGPGTRLTVL.

This clone appeared a few times. This chain connects TRBV11-2 to TRBJ2-4; a weak D match, TRBD1 (6 bases). Germline CDR1 reads SGHAT; CDR2 reads FQNNGV. Trimming stripped 0 bases from V and 12 bases from J, with 9 bases between. This CDR3 has 12 amino acids. CDR3 residues: CASSLEKGGQYF. The CDR3 DNA reads TGTGCCAGCAGCTTAGAGAAAGGGGGTCAGTACTTC. The full variable domain, in which reference TRBV11-2 and TRBJ2-4 provide the parts outside the CDR3, is EAGVAQSPRYKIIEKRQSVAFWCNPISGHATLYWYQQILGQGPKLLIQFQNNGVVDDSQLPKDRFSAERLKGVDSTLKIQPAKLEDSAVYLCASSLEKGGQYFGAGTRLSVL.

The rearrangement joins TRBV10-3 to TRBJ1-1; 10 nucleotides align to TRBD1. The germline V gene encodes CDR1 ENHRY and CDR2 SYGVKD. The junction had 16 bases not matched to a gene; V was cut back by 8 bases and J by 10 bases. This CDR3 is 15 amino acids long. CDR3 nucleotide sequence: TGTGCCATCCAACCGGGACAGGGGACTATGGCTGGAGCTTTCTTT. Its protein is CAIQPGQGTMAGAFF.

This chain joins TRBV9 and TRBJ1-3; no firm D call. The germline CDR1 and CDR2 sequences are SGDLS and YYNGEE. The CDR3 totals 15 residues. Trimming took 3 bases from V and 1 from J, leaving 11 bases between them. CDR3: CASSEATGSGNTIYF. The CDR3 region has the DNA TGTGCCAGCAGCGAGGCTACGGGGTCTGGAAACACCATATATTTT. Complete variable domain (other parts from reference TRBV9 and TRBJ1-3): DSGVTQTPKHLITATGQRVTLRCSPRSGDLSVYWYQQSLDQGLQFLIQYYNGEERAKGNILERFSAQQFPDLHSELNLSSLELGDSALYFCASSEATGSGNTIYFGEGSWLTVV.

The rearrangement links TRBV5-1 to TRBJ2-2, with no clear D. This CDR3 is 14 amino acids long. The germline CDR1 and CDR2 sequences are SGHRS and YFSETQ. The V and J ends lost 4 bases and 0 bases respectively, with 7 bases between them. DNA of the CDR3: TGCGCCAGCAGCGGAGTCGCGAACACCGGGGAGCTGTTTTTT. Translation gives CASSGVANTGELFF.

The gene calls are TRBV30 and TRBJ2-7; D is undetermined. The germline CDR1 and CDR2 sequences are GTSNPN and SVGIG (reference sequence). With 0 bases removed from V and 7 bases from J, the gap between germline ends came to 13 bases. The CDR3 contains 13 residues. The CDR3 reads CAWSVRDFGEQYF. The CDR3 nucleotides are TGTGCCTGGAGTGTACGAGACTTCGGGGAGCAGTACTTC.

The chain has TRBV12-5 and TRBJ2-2, with a weak D call TRBD2 (5 bases). V was clipped by 0 bases and J by 4 bases, with 9 bases between them. Germline CDR1 LGHNT, CDR2 FRNRAP. This CDR3 contains 15 residues. This CDR3 is CASGLVHGLTGELFF. CDR3 sequence (DNA): TGTGCTAGTGGTTTGGTACACGGACTCACCGGGGAGCTGTTTTTT.

V is TRBV23-1 and J is TRBJ2-7; D gene unclear. TRBV23-1 is classed as an ORF, of uncertain function. The CDR3 loop spans 16 amino acids. V gave up 2 bases and J gave up 0 bases, with 14 bases separating them. The CDR3 region has the DNA TGCGCCAGCAGTCAAACCGGGTCCCGGAGCTCCTACGAGCAGTACTTC. It is translated as CASSQTGSRSSYEQYF.

The chain is built from TRBV10-3 and TRBJ2-3; TRBD1 matches at 8 bases. The trim removed 5 bases at V and 4 bases at J, leaving 8 bases unmatched. The CDR3 covers 15 residues. Germline-derived CDR1 and CDR2 are ENHRY and SYGVKD. CDR3 residues: CAISSRQGPSDTQYF. CDR3 nucleotide sequence: TGTGCCATCAGTTCTCGACAGGGGCCCTCAGATACGCAGTATTTT.

This sequence joins TRBV7-2 and TRBJ2-1; possible D gene TRBD1, 6 bases. The CDR3 length is 15 residues. Germline CDR1 and CDR2: SGHTA and FQGNSA. Trimming cost V 3 bases and J 7 bases, with 16 bases left between them. The CDR3 loop reads CASSLLAGVKNEQFF. The CDR3 DNA follows: TGTGCCAGCAGCTTGTTGGCAGGGGTCAAAAATGAGCAGTTCTTC.

The rearrangement joins TRBV19 to TRBJ1-5; D is unresolved. V gave up 5 bases and J gave up 4 bases, with 9 bases separating them. The CDR3 sequence is 13 residues long. Looked up from germline, CDR1 is LNHDA and CDR2 is SQIVND (reference sequence). The CDR3 reads CASSDDGNQPQHF. CDR3 coding DNA: TGTGCCAGTAGTGATGACGGGAATCAGCCCCAGCATTTT.

The chain couples TRBV2 to TRBJ2-2; possible D gene TRBD1, 6 bases. CDR1 SNHLY and CDR2 FYNNEI come from the germline V gene. Trimming shortened V by 4 bases and J by 5 bases, and 20 bases separated the two germline ends. CDR3 length: 17 residues. The CDR3 bases are TGTGCCAGCAGTGTAGATAACTATCCGGGACAAACCGGGGAGCTGTTTTTT. This encodes CASSVDNYPGQTGELFF.